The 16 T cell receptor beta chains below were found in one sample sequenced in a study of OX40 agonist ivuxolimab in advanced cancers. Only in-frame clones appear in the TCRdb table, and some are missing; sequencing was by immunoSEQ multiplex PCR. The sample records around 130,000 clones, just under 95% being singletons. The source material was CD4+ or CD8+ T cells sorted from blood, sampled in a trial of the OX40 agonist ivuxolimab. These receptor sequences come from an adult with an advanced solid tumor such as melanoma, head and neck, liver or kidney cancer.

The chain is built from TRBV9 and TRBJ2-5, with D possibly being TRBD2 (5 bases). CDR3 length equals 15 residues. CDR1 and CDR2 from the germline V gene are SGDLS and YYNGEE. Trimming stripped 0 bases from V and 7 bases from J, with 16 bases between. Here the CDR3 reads CASSVGNWESGTQYF. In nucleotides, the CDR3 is TGTGCCAGCAGCGTAGGAAACTGGGAGTCGGGGACCCAGTACTTC.

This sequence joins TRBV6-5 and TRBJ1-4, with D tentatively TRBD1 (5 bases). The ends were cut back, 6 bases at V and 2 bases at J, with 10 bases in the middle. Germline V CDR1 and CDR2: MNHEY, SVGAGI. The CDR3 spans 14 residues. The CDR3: CASRSRATNEKLFF. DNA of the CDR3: TGTGCCAGCAGGTCCAGGGCTACTAATGAAAAACTGTTTTTT.

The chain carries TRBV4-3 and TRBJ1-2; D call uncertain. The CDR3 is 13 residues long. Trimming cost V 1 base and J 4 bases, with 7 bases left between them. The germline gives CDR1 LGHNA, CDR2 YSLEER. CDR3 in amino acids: CASSQGGFYGYTF. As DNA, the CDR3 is TGCGCCAGCAGCCAAGGGGGATTCTATGGCTACACCTTC.

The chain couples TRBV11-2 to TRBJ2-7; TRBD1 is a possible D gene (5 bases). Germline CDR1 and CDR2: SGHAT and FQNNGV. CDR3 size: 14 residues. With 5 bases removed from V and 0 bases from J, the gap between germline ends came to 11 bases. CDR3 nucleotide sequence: TGTGCCAGCAGCCTCAGGGCATACTCCTACGAGCAGTACTTC. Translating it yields CASSLRAYSYEQYF. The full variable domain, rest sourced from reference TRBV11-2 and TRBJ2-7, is EAGVAQSPRYKIIEKRQSVAFWCNPISGHATLYWYQQILGQGPKLLIQFQNNGVVDDSQLPKDRFSAERLKGVDSTLKIQPAKLEDSAVYLCASSLRAYSYEQYFGPGTRLTVT.

The CDR3 region has the DNA TGTGCCAGCAACGCTGGGACTAGCGGGGGGAATGAGCAGTTCTTC. It translates to CASNAGTSGGNEQFF. This sequence joins TRBV6-1 and TRBJ2-1; 15 nucleotides match TRBD2. The length of the CDR3 is 15 residues. Germline CDR1 is MNHNS and CDR2 is SASEGT. V lost 7 bases and J lost 7; bases outside the gene matches: 5.

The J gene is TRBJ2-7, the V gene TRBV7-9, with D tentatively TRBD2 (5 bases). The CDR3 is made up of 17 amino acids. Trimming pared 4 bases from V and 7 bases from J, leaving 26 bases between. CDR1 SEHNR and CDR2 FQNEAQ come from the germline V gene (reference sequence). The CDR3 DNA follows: TGTGCCAGCAGCTCCCCCCCTGGGAGAGGGTTGCGAGGGGAGCAGTACTTC. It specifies CASSSPPGRGLRGEQYF.

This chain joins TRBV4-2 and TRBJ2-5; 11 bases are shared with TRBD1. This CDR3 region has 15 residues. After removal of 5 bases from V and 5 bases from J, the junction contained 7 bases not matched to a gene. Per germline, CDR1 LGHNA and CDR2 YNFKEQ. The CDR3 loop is CASSLFGTGGETQYF. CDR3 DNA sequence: TGTGCCAGCAGCTTGTTCGGGACAGGGGGGGAGACCCAGTACTTC.

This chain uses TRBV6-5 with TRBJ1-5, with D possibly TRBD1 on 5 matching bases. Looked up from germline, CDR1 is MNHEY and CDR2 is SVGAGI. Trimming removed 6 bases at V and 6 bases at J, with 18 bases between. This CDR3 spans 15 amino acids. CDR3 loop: CASRGTGGRGQPQHF. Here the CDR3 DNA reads TGTGCCAGCAGGGGGACCGGGGGTCGGGGTCAGCCCCAGCATTTT.

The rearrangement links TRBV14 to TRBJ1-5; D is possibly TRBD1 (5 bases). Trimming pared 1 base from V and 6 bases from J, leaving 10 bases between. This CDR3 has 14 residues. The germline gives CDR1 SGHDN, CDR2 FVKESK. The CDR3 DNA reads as TGTGCCAGCAGCCAAGCCGGGGGATTTCAGCCCCAGCATTTT. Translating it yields CASSQAGGFQPQHF.

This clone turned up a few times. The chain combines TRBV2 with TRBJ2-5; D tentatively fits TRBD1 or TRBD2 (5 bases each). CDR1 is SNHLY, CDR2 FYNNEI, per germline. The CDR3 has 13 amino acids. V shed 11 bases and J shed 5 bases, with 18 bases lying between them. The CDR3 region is CAGDEGLGETQYF. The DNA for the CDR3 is TGTGCCGGGGACGAGGGGCTGGGGGAGACCCAGTACTTC.

The CDR3 region has the DNA TGTGCCACCGGACCCCATAGCAATCAGCCCCAGCATTTT. Residues: CATGPHSNQPQHF. The chain combines TRBV27 with TRBJ1-5; no definite D call. Per germline, CDR1 MNHEY and CDR2 SMNVEV (reference sequence). There are 13 residues in the CDR3. Trimming took off 10 bases at V and 0 bases at J, with 10 bases between the two ends.

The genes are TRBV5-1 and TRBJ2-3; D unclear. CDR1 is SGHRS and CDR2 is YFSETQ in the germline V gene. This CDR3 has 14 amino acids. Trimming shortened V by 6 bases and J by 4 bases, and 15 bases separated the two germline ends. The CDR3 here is CASTLGHTADTQYF. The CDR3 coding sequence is TGCGCCAGCACATTAGGCCATACCGCAGATACGCAGTATTTT.

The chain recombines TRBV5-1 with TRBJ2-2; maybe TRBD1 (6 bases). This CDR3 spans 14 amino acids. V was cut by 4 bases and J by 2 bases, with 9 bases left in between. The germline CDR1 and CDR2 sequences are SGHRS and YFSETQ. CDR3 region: CASSGGRNTGELFF. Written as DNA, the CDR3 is TGCGCCAGCAGCGGGGGCCGTAACACCGGGGAGCTGTTTTTT.

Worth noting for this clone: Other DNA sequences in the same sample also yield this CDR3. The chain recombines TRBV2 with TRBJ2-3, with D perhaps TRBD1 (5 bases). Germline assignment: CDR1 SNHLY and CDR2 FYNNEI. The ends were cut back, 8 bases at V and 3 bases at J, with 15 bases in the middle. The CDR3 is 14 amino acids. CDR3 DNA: TGTGCCAGCGTCAGGCAGGGTGGTACAGATACGCAGTATTTT. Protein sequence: CASVRQGGTDTQYF.

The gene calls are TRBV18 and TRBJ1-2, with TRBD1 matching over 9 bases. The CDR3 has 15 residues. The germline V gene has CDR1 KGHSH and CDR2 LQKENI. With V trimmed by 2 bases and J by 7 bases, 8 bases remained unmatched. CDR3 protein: CASSPSADRGRGYTF. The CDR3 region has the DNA TGTGCCAGCTCACCATCTGCGGACAGGGGTCGTGGCTACACCTTC.

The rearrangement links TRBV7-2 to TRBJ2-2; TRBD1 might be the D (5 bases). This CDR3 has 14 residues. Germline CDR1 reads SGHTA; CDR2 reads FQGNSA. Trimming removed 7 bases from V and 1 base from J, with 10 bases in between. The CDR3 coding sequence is TGTGCCAGCACCCCTCAGGGGAACACCGGGGAGCTGTTTTTT. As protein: CASTPQGNTGELFF.